What follows describes a single T cell receptor beta chain. CDR1 SGHTA and CDR2 FQGNSA come from the germline V gene. There are 16 residues in the CDR3. Trimming took 5 bases from V and 7 from J, leaving 21 bases between them. Generated by immunoSEQ multiplex PCR, the TCRdb table keeps only in-frame clones and is missing some. This table holds about 99,000 clones, around 84% found once. The data were taken from a study of blood T cell repertoires in COVID-19. For the study at large: Whether acute or convalescent, the COVID-19 samples came from the United States, Italy and Spain.

This chain joins TRBV7-2 and TRBJ2-1; possible D gene TRBD2, 5 bases. The clonotype originates from a man aged 70-80 years with active or convalescent COVID-19. Sequencing input: peripheral blood. CDR3 in amino acids: CASSGWATSGVNEQFF. The CDR3 bases are TGTGCCAGCAGCGGGTGGGCCACTAGTGGCGTAAATGAGCAGTTCTTC.